The 17 T cell receptor beta chains reported below all come from one sample, sequenced in a study of T cell changes during pregnancy in multiple sclerosis. Assay: immunoSEQ multiplex PCR; the TCRdb copy retains only in-frame clones and omits some. The sample lists roughly 89,000 clones, 94% seen once, with about 1.7% in the top ten. This sample comprised peripheral blood, obtained after pregnancy. These TCRs come from a female donor in good health, enrolled as a control in a pregnancy study.

The V gene is TRBV9, the J gene TRBJ1-2; 8 nucleotides align to TRBD1. The germline gives CDR1 SGDLS, CDR2 YYNGEE. This CDR3 comprises 16 residues. With V trimmed by 4 bases and J by 1 base, 9 bases remained unmatched. The CDR3 here is CASSLRTGLNNYGYTF. The CDR3 DNA sequence: TGTGCCAGCAGCCTCCGGACAGGGCTAAATAACTATGGCTACACCTTC.

This clone occurred once. The chain is built from TRBV2 and TRBJ2-3; a weak D match, TRBD2 (5 bases). V lost 4 bases, J lost 2 bases, and 13 bases lay in between. CDR1 and CDR2 (germline): SNHLY, FYNNEI. This CDR3 comprises 15 residues. CDR3 DNA sequence: TGTGCCAGCAGTGTGGGAGCGAGGATCACAGATACGCAGTATTTT. Translated: CASSVGARITDTQYF.

The V gene is TRBV2, the J gene TRBJ1-2; a possible D gene is TRBD1 (6 bases). The V end lost 6 bases, the J end lost 2 bases, and 13 bases lay between the germline ends. The CDR3 runs 14 residues. The V gene's germline CDR1 is SNHLY and CDR2 FYNNEI. The CDR3 loop is CASRRPGENYGYTF. In DNA form, the CDR3 reads TGTGCCAGCAGGAGGCCAGGGGAAAACTATGGCTACACCTTC. The variable domain in full, with the rest retrieved from reference TRBV2 and TRBJ1-2, is EPEVTQTPSHQVTQMGQEVILRCVPISNHLYFYWYRQILGQKVEFLVSFYNNEISEKSEIFDDQFSVERPDGSNFTLKIRSTKLEDSAMYFCASRRPGENYGYTFGSGTRLTVV.

The chain has TRBV20-1 and TRBJ2-7; the D is unclear. The V end lost 3 bases, the J end lost 2 bases, and 5 bases lay between the germline ends. Germline V gene sequence: CDR1 DFQATT, CDR2 SNEGSKA (reference sequence). The CDR3 spans 11 residues. The CDR3 sequence: CSARRTYEQYF. CDR3 sequence (DNA): TGCAGTGCTAGGCGGACCTACGAGCAGTACTTC.

This chain links TRBV5-5 with TRBJ2-1, with 9 bases lining up with TRBD1. J was trimmed by 7 bases and V by 0 bases; bases with no gene match: 8. Germline V gives CDR1 SGHKS, CDR2 YYEKEE (reference sequence). The CDR3 has 16 amino acids. In DNA form, the CDR3 reads TGTGCCAGCAGCTTGGAAGGGACAGGGAGAGAAAATGAGCAGTTCTTC. This sequence encodes CASSLEGTGRENEQFF.

The V call is TRBV5-4, the J call TRBJ1-3; maybe TRBD1 (6 bases). Germline assignment: CDR1 SGHNT and CDR2 YYREEE (reference sequence). V lost 4 bases to trimming and J lost 1 base, with 15 bases between them. There are 16 residues in the CDR3. CDR3 loop: CASSLMGAGSGNTIYF. The CDR3 coding sequence is TGTGCCAGCAGCCTTATGGGGGCTGGGTCTGGAAACACCATATATTTT. Filled out from reference TRBV5-4 and TRBJ1-3, the complete variable domain reads ETGVTQSPTHLIKTRGQQVTLRCSSQSGHNTVSWYQQALGQGPQFIFQYYREEENGRGNFPPRFSGLQFPNYSSELNVNALELDDSALYLCASSLMGAGSGNTIYFGEGSWLTVV.

The chain is built from TRBV19 and TRBJ1-2; D is undetermined. The CDR3 totals 15 residues. Trimming left V 1 base short and J 2 bases short, with 11 bases between. The germline V gene has CDR1 LNHDA and CDR2 SQIVND (reference sequence). The CDR3 DNA follows: TGTGCCAGTAGTATAGGAGGGTATTGGAACTATGGCTACACCTTC. As protein: CASSIGGYWNYGYTF.

The chain recombines TRBV20-1 with TRBJ1-1; tentatively, D is TRBD1 (5 bases). Looked up from germline, CDR1 is DFQATT and CDR2 is SNEGSKA (reference sequence). Trimming stripped 6 bases from V and 10 bases from J, with 15 bases between. The CDR3 totals 11 residues. The CDR3 DNA is TGCAGTGCCCGAGGGGAGGGACGAGCTTTCTTT. Translation gives CSARGEGRAFF.

The rearrangement joins TRBV4-1 to TRBJ2-2; 7 nucleotides line up with TRBD2. V lost 7 bases to trimming and J lost 2 bases; unmatched junction nucleotides: 22. Looked up from germline, CDR1 is MGHRA and CDR2 is YSYEKL. This CDR3 contains 20 residues. The CDR3 sequence: CASKMVVASGPVPNTGELFF. CDR3 DNA: TGCGCCAGCAAGATGGTTGTAGCTAGCGGCCCCGTCCCCAACACCGGGGAGCTGTTTTTT.

The chain links TRBV19 to TRBJ2-3; the match to TRBD2 covers 12 bases. V lost 2 bases, J lost 2 bases, and 8 bases stayed unmatched. The CDR3 runs to 18 residues. Germline values: CDR1 LNHDA, CDR2 SQIVND (reference sequence). CDR3 DNA: TGTGCCAGTAGTATAAAAGGCGGACTAGCGGGGATCACAGATACGCAGTATTTT. Translated, it gives CASSIKGGLAGITDTQYF.

V gene TRBV9 combines with J gene TRBJ2-3; D uncertain. Germline V CDR1 and CDR2: SGDLS, YYNGEE. This CDR3 comprises 16 residues. V gave up 0 bases and J gave up 3 bases, with 14 bases separating them. For the CDR3, the DNA is TGTGCCAGCAGCGTAGGGGCCTTATCGCCTACAGATACGCAGTATTTT. This translates into CASSVGALSPTDTQYF.

The chain has TRBV30 and TRBJ2-3; perhaps TRBD1 as D (6 bases). V dropped 4 bases and J dropped 3 bases, with 17 bases sitting between them. CDR3 length: 15 residues. Looked up from germline, CDR1 is GTSNPN and CDR2 is SVGIG (reference sequence). The CDR3 nucleotides are TGTGCCTGGACCAGAACCGCGACAGGAACAGATACGCAGTATTTT. Protein product: CAWTRTATGTDTQYF.

The genes are TRBV6-5 and TRBJ1-3; D is unclear. V was clipped by 8 bases and J by 2 bases, with 13 bases between them. From germline, CDR1 is MNHEY and CDR2 SVGAGI. The CDR3 has 14 residues. The CDR3 reads CASSYKTTGNTIYF. The CDR3 DNA follows: TGTGCCAGCTCCTACAAGACTACTGGAAACACCATATATTTT.

The chain carries TRBV4-1 and TRBJ2-1; D is perhaps TRBD2 (6 bases). The CDR3 spans 17 residues. The V end was cut by 4 bases, the J end by 8 bases, with 24 bases between. Germline CDR1 reads MGHRA; CDR2 reads YSYEKL. This CDR3 is CASSRLVGTQRSDEQFF. For the CDR3, the DNA is TGCGCCAGCAGCCGGTTGGTCGGGACTCAGAGATCGGATGAGCAGTTCTTC.

V gene TRBV7-2 combines with J gene TRBJ1-5; a possible D gene is TRBD1 (5 bases). V shed 0 bases and J shed 8 bases, with 14 bases lying between them. Germline V lookup: CDR1 SGHTA, CDR2 FQGNSA. This CDR3 region has 15 residues. The CDR3 protein is CASSLARGAEEPQHF. CDR3 sequence (DNA): TGTGCCAGCAGCTTAGCGCGGGGCGCGGAGGAGCCCCAGCATTTT.

The chain is built from TRBV4-1 and TRBJ2-7; D gene ambiguous. V gave up 5 bases and J gave up 2 bases, with 16 bases separating them. There are 15 residues in the CDR3. Germline CDR1 and CDR2: MGHRA and YSYEKL. CDR3: CASSSLPGSTYEQYF. For the CDR3, the DNA is TGCGCCAGCAGCTCCCTGCCGGGTTCTACCTACGAGCAGTACTTC.

The chain joins TRBV6-5 to TRBJ2-5; 7 nucleotides agree with TRBD1. The CDR3 length is 15 residues. V shed 5 bases, J shed 7 bases, and the junction held 13 bases outside the gene matches. Germline assignment: CDR1 MNHEY and CDR2 SVGAGI. The CDR3 DNA reads TGTGCCAGCAGTAGACAGGGACCTCCGGGGTCGACCCAGTACTTC. Translating gives CASSRQGPPGSTQYF.